A selection of T cell receptor beta chains follows, all from one sample in a study of shared clonotypes between healthy human individuals. Measured with immunoSEQ multiplex PCR; TCRdb has only the in-frame clones, and not every one. Of around 550,000 clones listed, 95% were seen once; the top ten hold approximately 0.11%. Sequenced input: naive CD8+ T cells sorted from blood. The origin of the receptors is a woman aged 25 to 45 in good health. Each CDR3 is given with its conserved first and last residue. The D gene is left open where the match is weak. Where a row states a size, it is once, few, many or the class of an expanded clone; other rows omit it.

J	D	size	V	DNA	CDR3
TRBJ1-2	TRBD1	-	TRBV5-4	TGTGCCAGCAGCTTGGCCGTCGGGACAGCCTATGGCTACACCTTC	CASSLAVGTAYGYTF
TRBJ1-1	-	-	TRBV4-1	TGCGCCAGCAGCCAAAGGGGGGAAGCCACTGAAGCTTTCTTT	CASSQRGEATEAFF
TRBJ2-1	-	-	TRBV7-7	TGTGCCAGCAGCCTCGATAGCGGCAATGAGCAGTTCTTC	CASSLDSGNEQFF
TRBJ1-5	-	-	TRBV11-2	TGTGCCAGCAGCGAACAGGGTCGGCATCAGCCCCAGCATTTT	CASSEQGRHQPQHF
TRBJ2-3	TRBD1	-	TRBV28	TGTGCCAGCACCTCCGGGACAGGGTGGTCAGATACGCAGTATTTT	CASTSGTGWSDTQYF
TRBJ1-4	-	-	TRBV10-2	TGCGCCAGCAGTGATGACCCAGCTAATGAAAAACTGTTTTTT	CASSDDPANEKLFF
TRBJ2-2	-	-	TRBV4-1	TGCGCCAGCAGCCGAGGGGGGACCTACACCGGGGAGCTGTTTTTT	CASSRGGTYTGELFF
TRBJ2-1	TRBD2	once	TRBV27	TGTGCCAGCAGCCCCGGGACTAGCCATGAGCAGTTCTTC	CASSPGTSHEQFF
TRBJ2-2	-	-	TRBV28	TGTGCCAGCAGTTTGAGCGGTCTCACCGGGGAGCTGTTTTTT	CASSLSGLTGELFF
TRBJ2-1	-	-	TRBV7-8	TGTGCCAGCATGCTAGATCTTGGGACCTACAATGAGCAGTTCTTC	CASMLDLGTYNEQFF
TRBJ2-3	-	-	TRBV19	TGTGCCAGTAGTGCACGGAGGGGCACAGATACGCAGTATTTT	CASSARRGTDTQYF
TRBJ2-3	-	-	TRBV28	TGTGCCAGTGCTGCAGGGTTTCGGACAGATACGCAGTATTTT	CASAAGFRTDTQYF
TRBJ1-6	TRBD1	once	TRBV7-9	TGTGCCAGCAGCTCTCCACAGGGGGTGTCCCCCCTCCACTTT	CASSSPQGVSPLHF
TRBJ2-1	TRBD2	-	TRBV27	TGTGCCAGCAGTCCTGGGACTAGCGGGAGGGGTGAGCAGTTCTTC	CASSPGTSGRGEQFF
TRBJ2-2	TRBD2	-	TRBV28	TGTGCCAGCAGTTTTTCTGCGGGAGGCAACACCGGGGAGCTGTTTTTT	CASSFSAGGNTGELFF
TRBJ2-7	TRBD1	-	TRBV6-5	TGTGCCAGCAGTTATCGGGACAGCCACTACGAGCAGTACTTC	CASSYRDSHYEQYF
TRBJ1-1	TRBD1	-	TRBV7-9	TGTGCCAGCAGCCAACGAGACGAGACAGGGGAGAACACTGAAGCTTTCTTT	CASSQRDETGENTEAFF
TRBJ2-7	TRBD1	-	TRBV7-9	TGTGCCAGCCAGGGGGATATGAGGGTGTACGAGCAGTACTTC	CASQGDMRVYEQYF
TRBJ1-5	-	-	TRBV2	TGTGCCAGCACCAAAGGGGCGGACCATAGCAATCAGCCCCAGCATTTT	CASTKGADHSNQPQHF
TRBJ2-5	TRBD1	-	TRBV7-9	TGTGCCAGCAGCCCAAGGACAGGATTCGGCTCAGAGACCCAGTACTTC	CASSPRTGFGSETQYF
TRBJ2-7	TRBD1	-	TRBV4-1	TGCGCCAGCAGCACCCGACAGGGCAGCTCCTACGAGCAGTACTTC	CASSTRQGSSYEQYF
TRBJ1-6	TRBD1	-	TRBV5-4	TGTGCCAGCAGCTTGGTTCCAGGGGGTTTCGATTCACCCCTCCACTTT	CASSLVPGGFDSPLHF
TRBJ2-7	-	-	TRBV2	TGTGCCAGCAGTGTTCCCCGGGACAGTATATTTGCGGGAGGAACCTACGAGCAGTACTTC	CASSVPRDSIFAGGTYEQYF
TRBJ2-7	TRBD1	-	TRBV28	TGTGCCAGCAAGGGACAGGGACGACCCTACGAGCAGTACTTC	CASKGQGRPYEQYF
TRBJ1-1	-	-	TRBV5-4	TGTGCCAGCAGCGCGGTTGGGGTCACTGAAGCTTTCTTT	CASSAVGVTEAFF
TRBJ2-7	TRBD1	once	TRBV4-1	TGCGCCAGCAGCCAAGGACAGGGGGACCTCTACGAGCAGTACTTC	CASSQGQGDLYEQYF
TRBJ2-1	-	-	TRBV2	TGTGCCAGCGGCTTCCCTAGGCCCGAGCAGTTCTTC	CASGFPRPEQFF
TRBJ1-1	-	-	TRBV27	TGTGCCAGCAGTTTATCAGGAGGGTTGAACACTGAAGCTTTCTTT	CASSLSGGLNTEAFF
TRBJ2-1	TRBD2	-	TRBV5-6	TGTGCCAGCAGCCCTAGCGGGCGAAGCTCCTACAATGAGCAGTTCTTC	CASSPSGRSSYNEQFF
TRBJ2-2	TRBD1	-	TRBV7-9	TGTGCCAGCAGCTTATGGACAGGGGGCGGCGGGGAGCTGTTTTTT	CASSLWTGGGGELFF
TRBJ2-3	TRBD1	once	TRBV19	TGTGCCAGTACCGGGACAGGGCACGCAGATACGCAGTATTTT	CASTGTGHADTQYF
TRBJ2-5	TRBD2	-	TRBV2	TGTGCCAGCAGGACTAGCGGGAGACAGGAGACCCAGTACTTC	CASRTSGRQETQYF
TRBJ2-7	-	-	TRBV7-8	TGTGCCAGCAGCTTATGGCGTACCTCCTACGAGCAGTACTTC	CASSLWRTSYEQYF
TRBJ1-4	-	-	TRBV9	TGTGCCAGCAGCGTAAGGGAGGGTAATGAAAAACTGTTTTTT	CASSVREGNEKLFF
TRBJ2-1	-	-	TRBV10-3	TGTGCCATCAGTGAAGGGGACTCCCACTACAATGAGCAGTTCTTC	CAISEGDSHYNEQFF
TRBJ1-5	-	-	TRBV6-5	TGTGCCAGCAGTTACAAGTATAGCAATCAGCCCCAGCATTTT	CASSYKYSNQPQHF
TRBJ1-5	-	-	TRBV28	TGTGCCAGCAGTTTAGAAGTTGGGGTACGCAATCAGCCCCAGCATTTT	CASSLEVGVRNQPQHF
TRBJ2-4	TRBD1	-	TRBV15	TGTGCCACCAGCAGCGACAGGGGAGGATTGGCCAAAAACATTCAGTACTTC	CATSSDRGGLAKNIQYF
TRBJ2-5	TRBD2	-	TRBV5-6	TGTGCCAGCAGCACCCTCGTAGCGGGAATTAAGACCCAGTACTTC	CASSTLVAGIKTQYF
TRBJ2-7	TRBD2	-	TRBV11-2	TGTGCCAGCAGCACTGGGCTAGCGGGAGGGCTCTACGAGCAGTACTTC	CASSTGLAGGLYEQYF
TRBJ1-4	-	-	TRBV7-9	TGTGCCAGCAGCCTGCGGGGGGGTTTGTTTTTT	CASSLRGGLFF
TRBJ1-4	-	-	TRBV28	TGTGCCAGCAGTTTATTCTTGACAGCAACTAATGAAAAACTGTTTTTT	CASSLFLTATNEKLFF
TRBJ2-7	TRBD2	few	TRBV4-1	TGCGCCAGCAGCCAAGAGTTACTAGCGGGAGACTACGAGCAGTACTTC	CASSQELLAGDYEQYF
TRBJ2-3	-	-	TRBV5-4	TGTGCCAGCAGCTGGCCCGGGACGGACACAGATACGCAGTATTTT	CASSWPGTDTDTQYF
TRBJ2-7	TRBD2	-	TRBV28	TGTGCCAGCAGCGACGTAGCGGGAACCTACGAGCAGTACTTC	CASSDVAGTYEQYF
TRBJ2-1	TRBD2	-	TRBV6-4	TGTGCCAGCAGTGACGGGTCCAGCGGGAGTGTATACAATGAGCAGTTCTTC	CASSDGSSGSVYNEQFF
TRBJ2-3	-	-	TRBV15	TGTGCCACCACCGACTACGTTGAGGGGATGCCAGATACGCAGTATTTT	CATTDYVEGMPDTQYF
TRBJ2-7	-	-	TRBV6-6	TGTGCCAGCAGTCCCGACAGAAATTACGAGCAGTACTTC	CASSPDRNYEQYF